Below, one TCR beta chain is given with its context. In the authors' methods: Reference gene primers were amplified, and this amplification served to estimate nucleated cell counts. TCRdb's copy holds only in-frame clones and misses some; the assay was immunoSEQ multiplex PCR. That table gives V, J and clone size, and the DNA gave D and trimming. The sample yields about 95,000 clones, under 90% seen once. The data were obtained in a study of blood T cell repertoires in COVID-19. Study-level information: Samples of COVID-19 (acute and convalescent) were obtained from the United States, Italy and Spain. PBMCs, B-cell-depleted T cells, or T cells were the source of the cDNA or gDNA that made up the material.

This TCR was sampled from a human donor in a cohort sampled during active COVID-19. Sequencing was done on a sample of peripheral blood.

CDR3 in amino acids: CASSLDRLAGAPSLSYEQYF. Here the CDR3 DNA reads TGTGCCAGCAGTTTAGACCGACTAGCGGGAGCACCCAGTTTAAGCTACGAGCAGTACTTC. The chain links TRBV27 to TRBJ2-7; 12 bases line up with TRBD2. J lost 3 bases, V lost 2 bases, and 17 bases had no gene match. CDR3 length equals 20 residues. The germline CDR1 and CDR2 sequences are MNHEY and SMNVEV (reference sequence).